This T cell receptor beta chain was obtained from a study of T cell responses to AZD1222 COVID-19 vaccine. Study-wide findings and caveats: Spike-specific TCR breadth and depth grew following two AZD1222 doses. The donor cohort was predominantly white British with a female majority, and clonal diversity may have been underestimated. Close to half of spike-specific TCRs reportedly recognize unmutated variant regions. At study baseline, merely roughly 6 AZD1222 recipients were seropositive.

The assay was immunoSEQ multiplex PCR, and TCRdb's table has in-frame clones only and misses some. The repertoire holds about 140,000 clones, with approximately 90% as singletons. Of note for this clone: Its antigen is not known.

The CDR3 extends over 14 amino acids. In germline, CDR1 is SGHTA, CDR2 FQGNSA. V lost 3 bases to trimming and J lost 6 bases; unmatched junction nucleotides: 7. This chain uses TRBV7-2 with TRBJ1-1; the match to TRBD1 covers 7 bases. This clonotype was obtained from an adult who received the AZD1222 COVID-19 vaccine. Sequenced here: peripheral blood, sampled 28 days after the second AZD1222 dose. The CDR3 nucleotides read TGTGCCAGCAGCTTCGACAGGGCACAGGCTGAAGCTTTCTTT. Its translation is CASSFDRAQAEAFF.